A single sample gave rise to the 23 T cell receptor beta chains below, sequenced in a study of blood T cells in healthy people across ages. A sample-barcoded 5' primer and a J-beta primer mix were used in a second PCR of roughly 6 to 12 cycles. TCRdb re-called the 5' RACE reads through MiXCR, storing one row per CDR3 protein. Among 600,000 to 1,000,000 distinct CDR3 sequences listed, roughly 60% were seen once. The specimen was blood. These TCRs come from a young man in good health.

The chain joins TRBV6-5 to TRBJ2-1; the match to TRBD1 covers 9 bases. CDR3 length: 15 residues. Germline values: CDR1 MNHEY, CDR2 SVGAGI. Losses at the gene ends were 2 bases for V and 7 bases for J; bases not matched to a gene: 6. The CDR3 here is CASSYLGQGKNEQFF. CDR3 DNA sequence: TGTGCCAGCAGTTACCTGGGACAGGGTAAGAATGAGCAGTTCTTC.

This clonotype has more than one count but fewer than ten. The chain combines TRBV7-2 with TRBJ2-1, with no clear D. The germline V and J ends were trimmed by 3 bases and 6 bases, with 12 bases remaining between them. The V gene's germline CDR1 is SGHTA and CDR2 FQGNSA. This CDR3 has 14 amino acids. Here the CDR3 reads CASSLTGASNEQFF. The CDR3 DNA reads TGTGCCAGCAGCTTGACCGGAGCATCCAATGAGCAGTTCTTC.

This clonotype was detected a few times. CDR3 loop: CASSSDGGSNQPQHF. The CDR3 DNA reads TGTGCCAGCAGCTCCGATGGGGGGAGCAATCAGCCCCAGCATTTT. This chain uses TRBV7-9 with TRBJ1-5, with D perhaps matching TRBD1 (5 bases). The ends were cut back, 4 bases at V and 1 base at J, with 11 bases in the middle. The CDR3 sequence is 15 residues long. Germline CDR1 and CDR2: SEHNR and FQNEAQ (reference sequence).

The chain combines TRBV7-2 with TRBJ2-1; D uncertain. Deletions cut 5 bases from V and 6 bases from J, with 8 bases between. The CDR3 length is 12 residues. CDR1 is SGHTA and CDR2 is FQGNSA in the germline V gene. This CDR3 reads CASSLGFNEQFF. In nucleotides, the CDR3 is TGTGCCAGCAGCCTTGGGTTCAATGAGCAGTTCTTC.

Concerning this clonotype itself: At one end, the junction sequence differs from germline, possibly due to a read error. The CDR3 spells CASSLDGAVRPYNEQLF. CDR3 nucleotide sequence: TGTGCCAGCAGCTTAGATGGGGCCGTGAGACCCTACAATGAGCAGTTATTC. The rearrangement joins TRBV11-2 to TRBJ2-1; tentative D call: TRBD1 (5 bases). The germline V gene encodes CDR1 SGHAT and CDR2 FQNNGV. The CDR3 covers 17 residues.

V usage is TRBV7-9 and J usage is TRBJ1-1; TRBD1 matches at 9 bases. Germline trimming cut 3 bases from V and 1 base from J; bases unmatched to any gene: 15. There are 19 residues in the CDR3. Per germline, CDR1 SEHNR and CDR2 FQNEAQ (reference sequence). In DNA, the CDR3 is TGTGCCAGCAGCTTTCCGCACAGGGGGCCTATATCGCCGAACACTGAAGCTTTCTTT. It is translated as CASSFPHRGPISPNTEAFF.

The chain has TRBV6-1 and TRBJ2-1; 7 nucleotides agree with TRBD2. V lost 3 bases and J lost 2; bases outside the gene matches: 7. CDR1 MNHNS and CDR2 SASEGT come from the germline V gene. The CDR3 has 16 amino acids. CDR3 in amino acids: CASSDRGLPTYNEQFF. The CDR3 bases are TGTGCCAGCAGTGATAGGGGACTACCAACCTACAATGAGCAGTTCTTC.

The chain recombines TRBV5-1 with TRBJ2-7; tentative D call: TRBD1 (6 bases). CDR1 and CDR2 from the germline V gene are SGHRS and YFSETQ. The CDR3 loop spans 14 amino acids. V gave up 3 bases and J gave up 6 bases, with 16 bases separating them. CDR3 sequence (DNA): TGCGCCAGCAGCTCGACGGGACAAGTGTCCGAGCAGTACTTC. Translating gives CASSSTGQVSEQYF.

The chain combines TRBV29-1 with TRBJ2-7, with 8 bases matching TRBD1. This CDR3 has 13 residues. With V trimmed by 2 bases and J by 7 bases, 7 bases remained unmatched. The germline V gene encodes CDR1 SQVTM and CDR2 ANQGSEA. The CDR3, as DNA: TGCAGCGTTGAACCCAGGGGGCAAGGAGAGCAGTACTTC. Encoded protein: CSVEPRGQGEQYF.

The J gene is TRBJ2-1, the V gene TRBV27; no firm D call. CDR3 length: 14 residues. CDR1 is MNHEY and CDR2 is SMNVEV in the germline V gene (reference sequence). Trimming stripped 2 bases from V and 5 bases from J, with 10 bases between. The CDR3 sequence is CASSLKRSNNEQFF. The DNA of the CDR3 is TGTGCCAGCAGTTTAAAACGAAGTAACAATGAGCAGTTCTTC.

The rearrangement joins TRBV7-2 to TRBJ2-7, with TRBD2 matching 9 bases. The J segment lost 3 bases and the V segment lost 6 bases, leaving 9 bases of the junction unmatched. CDR1 and CDR2 (germline): SGHTA, FQGNSA. The CDR3 totals 15 residues. CDR3 residues: CASSRSGGDNYEQYF. The CDR3 nucleotides read TGTGCCAGCAGTCGTAGCGGGGGTGATAACTACGAGCAGTACTTC.

The chain is built from TRBV5-1 and TRBJ1-1; D call uncertain. This CDR3 has 14 amino acids. Germline values: CDR1 SGHRS, CDR2 YFSETQ. With 2 bases removed from V and 2 bases from J, the gap between germline ends came to 10 bases. The CDR3 region is CASSFRWGNTEAFF. The DNA for the CDR3 is TGCGCCAGCAGCTTTCGATGGGGTAACACTGAAGCTTTCTTT.

The sample holds one count of this clonotype. V and J are TRBV7-9 and TRBJ2-4; 7 nucleotides align to TRBD1. The J segment lost 1 base and the V segment lost 3 bases, leaving 12 bases of the junction unmatched. The CDR3 is 18 residues long. Per the germline V gene, CDR1 is SEHNR and CDR2 is FQNEAQ (reference sequence). CDR3 nucleotide sequence: TGTGCCAGCAGCTTTTCAAGTAGGGGGCACCTGGCCAAAAACATTCAGTACTTC. This translates into CASSFSSRGHLAKNIQYF.

This clonotype was seen only once. The junction departs from germline at one end; a sequencing error may be responsible. The chain has TRBV12-3 or TRBV12-4 and TRBJ2-5; D may match TRBD1 or TRBD2 (5 bases each). This CDR3 spans 13 amino acids. The CDR3 loop reads CASSLAGTNEQYF. CDR3 nucleotide sequence: TGTGCCAGCAGTCTAGCAGGGACGAATGAGCAGTACTTC.

The chain links TRBV18 to TRBJ2-3; D is perhaps TRBD2 (5 bases). Trimming left V 0 bases short and J 4 bases short, with 8 bases between. The CDR3 contains 14 residues. Germline CDR1 and CDR2: KGHSH and LQKENI. The CDR3 is CASSPPEDSDTQYF. CDR3 DNA sequence: TGTGCCAGCTCACCACCGGAGGACTCAGATACGCAGTATTTT.

The rearrangement uses TRBV4-2 and TRBJ2-1, with 8 bases lining up with TRBD1. The length of the CDR3 is 15 residues. Germline CDR1 LGHNA, CDR2 YNFKEQ. V dropped 3 bases and J dropped 3; count of bases not matched to a gene: 4. CDR3 in amino acids: CASSHDGQGYNEQFF. The DNA for the CDR3 is TGTGCCAGCAGCCACGACGGACAGGGCTACAATGAGCAGTTCTTC.

On this clonotype itself: A much larger clone lies a single base off, so this may be a read error. The chain has TRBV12-3 or TRBV12-4 and TRBJ2-3; D is uncertain. CDR3 length: 12 residues. The V and J ends lost 6 bases and 4 bases respectively, with 8 bases between them. The CDR3 spells CASRFYADTQYF. The CDR3 DNA reads as TGTGCCAGCAGATTTTACGCAGATACGCAGTATTTT.

The V and J genes are TRBV6-1 and TRBJ2-3; no clear D gene. Trimming stripped 6 bases from V and 1 base from J, with 11 bases between. From germline, CDR1 is MNHNS and CDR2 SASEGT. The CDR3 has 14 amino acids. CDR3 sequence reads: CASRSYPGTDTQYF. The CDR3 bases are TGTGCCAGCAGGAGTTACCCCGGCACAGATACGCAGTATTTT.

The V call is TRBV20-1, the J call TRBJ2-7; 8 nucleotides line up with TRBD2. CDR3 length: 15 residues. Germline loops: CDR1 DFQATT, CDR2 SNEGSKA (reference sequence). J lost 3 bases, V lost 2 bases, and 9 bases had no gene match. CDR3 in DNA: TGCAGTGCTAGATCGCGGCTAGCGGGTGACTACGAGCAGTACTTC. Protein sequence: CSARSRLAGDYEQYF.

CDR3 coding DNA: TGTGCCAGCAGTTTTCGGCTAGCGGGGGGGTCGGCCTACAATGAGCAGTACTTC. This gives the protein CASSFRLAGGSAYNEQYF. V is TRBV27 and J is TRBJ2-5, with 12 bases identical to TRBD2. CDR3 length equals 18 residues. V trimming: 3 bases; J trimming: 11 bases; junction bases outside the gene matches: 19. Germline-derived CDR1 and CDR2 are MNHEY and SMNVEV (reference sequence).

This clonotype was seen a few times. The V call is TRBV9, the J call TRBJ1-4; weak D call: TRBD1 (6 bases). The CDR3 runs 14 residues. CDR1 and CDR2 from the germline V gene are SGDLS and YYNGEE. Between the trimmed V and J ends, which lost 4 bases and 5 bases, there was a span of 12 bases. CDR3 residues: CASSPGTQNEKLFF. CDR3 nucleotide sequence: TGTGCCAGCAGCCCAGGGACACAGAATGAAAAACTGTTTTTT. The variable domain in full, with the rest retrieved from reference TRBV9 and TRBJ1-4, is DSGVTQTPKHLITATGQRVTLRCSPRSGDLSVYWYQQSLDQGLQFLIQYYNGEERAKGNILERFSAQQFPDLHSELNLSSLELGDSALYFCASSPGTQNEKLFFGSGTQLSVL.

This clonotype was counted at least ten times. The chain recombines TRBV20-1 with TRBJ2-7; D is unclear. The CDR3 is made up of 13 amino acids. V shed 5 bases and J shed 0 bases, with 11 bases lying between them. Germline values: CDR1 DFQATT, CDR2 SNEGSKA (reference sequence). The chain's CDR3 is CSAYSESSYEQYF. The CDR3 DNA sequence: TGCAGTGCTTATTCGGAGAGCTCCTACGAGCAGTACTTC.

This chain links TRBV5-1 with TRBJ2-4; 13 bases line up with TRBD2. V lost 4 bases, J lost 13 bases, and 23 bases stayed unmatched. This CDR3 comprises 19 residues. The V gene's germline CDR1 is SGHRS and CDR2 YFSETQ. The CDR3 DNA reads TGCGCCAGCAGCCCGCGCTGGACTAGCGGGAGTCTGGTGGGAGAGACACAGTACTTC. It is translated as CASSPRWTSGSLVGETQYF.